Below are 15 T cell receptor beta chains sequenced from a single sample in a study of blood T cell repertoires in COVID-19. The repertoire was sequenced with immunoSEQ multiplex PCR; TCRdb's copy has only in-frame clones and lacks some. The data show 55,000 to 90,000 clones, roughly four fifths seen once. The sample comprised peripheral blood. Receptors originate from a woman in her sixties with acute or convalescent COVID-19.

The chain uses TRBV7-2 and TRBJ1-6, with D unresolved. The CDR3 loop spans 14 amino acids. Germline V CDR1 and CDR2: SGHTA, FQGNSA. V was cut by 2 bases and J by 4 bases, with 6 bases left in between. CDR3 DNA sequence: TGTGCCAGCAGCTTAAACACGTATAATTCACCCCTCCACTTT. Residues: CASSLNTYNSPLHF. The variable domain in full, with the rest retrieved from reference TRBV7-2 and TRBJ1-6, is GAGVSQSPSNKVTEKGKDVELRCDPISGHTALYWYRQSLGQGLEFLIYFQGNSAPDKSGLPSDRFSAERTGGSVSTLTIQRTQQEDSAVYLCASSLNTYNSPLHFGNGTRLTVT.

The genes are TRBV10-3 and TRBJ1-2; no reliable D call. The CDR3 consists of 14 residues. Trimming took off 7 bases at V and 7 bases at J, with 19 bases between the two ends. Per germline, CDR1 ENHRY and CDR2 SYGVKD. CDR3 loop: CAITPASGEGGYTF. The CDR3, as DNA: TGTGCCATCACCCCTGCCTCTGGGGAGGGTGGCTACACCTTC.

The chain employs TRBV5-8 and TRBJ1-2; TRBD1 matches 7 bases. Germline-derived CDR1 and CDR2 are SGHTS and YDEGEE. The ends lost 3 bases at V and 4 bases at J; junction bases unmatched: 9. The CDR3 spans 15 residues. This CDR3 is CASSSPGQPLYGYTF. The CDR3 coding sequence is TGTGCCAGCAGCTCACCGGGACAGCCCCTCTATGGCTACACCTTC.

The chain employs TRBV7-2 and TRBJ2-1, with 8 nucleotides matching TRBD2. The CDR3 totals 15 residues. The germline V gene has CDR1 SGHTA and CDR2 FQGNSA. The V gene end was trimmed by 4 bases and the J gene end by 7 bases; junction bases not matched to a gene: 9. CDR3 amino acids: CASSSGTRLGNEQFF. For the CDR3, the DNA is TGTGCCAGCAGCTCAGGGACTAGGCTGGGGAATGAGCAGTTCTTC.

The rearrangement uses TRBV19 and TRBJ2-7; 8 bases fit TRBD1. There are 14 residues in the CDR3. In germline, CDR1 is LNHDA, CDR2 SQIVND (reference sequence). V shed 7 bases, J shed 3 bases, and the junction held 8 bases outside the gene matches. This CDR3 reads CASTPDRDHYEQYF. The CDR3 DNA sequence: TGTGCCAGTACCCCGGACAGGGATCACTACGAGCAGTACTTC. Looking up the rest from reference TRBV19 and TRBJ2-7 gives the full variable domain: DGGITQSPKYLFRKEGQNVTLSCEQNLNHDAMYWYRQDPGQGLRLIYYSQIVNDFQKGDIAEGYSVSREKKESFPLTVTSAQKNPTAFYLCASTPDRDHYEQYFGPGTRLTVT.

The rearrangement joins TRBV6-5 to TRBJ1-2, with D perhaps TRBD1 (6 bases). Trimming removed 5 bases at V and 1 base at J, with 14 bases between. This CDR3 has 15 residues. Germline values: CDR1 MNHEY, CDR2 SVGAGI. The CDR3 loop reads CASSRDTPLNYGYTF. The CDR3 DNA reads TGTGCCAGCAGTCGGGACACCCCTCTTAACTATGGCTACACCTTC.

The V gene is TRBV11-1, the J gene TRBJ2-1, with 9 bases fitting TRBD2. This CDR3 has 16 amino acids. The germline gives CDR1 SGHAT, CDR2 FQDESV (reference sequence). Germline trimming cut 1 base from V and 4 bases from J; bases unmatched to any gene: 5. CDR3 sequence (DNA): TGTGCCAGCAGCTTAGTGGGTAGCGGGGGATACAATGAGCAGTTCTTC. Translation gives CASSLVGSGGYNEQFF.

The chain recombines TRBV27 with TRBJ1-1; D possibly corresponds to TRBD1 (5 bases). The germline CDR1 and CDR2 sequences are MNHEY and SMNVEV (reference sequence). CDR3 length equals 16 residues. Trimming cost V 4 bases and J 3 bases, with 18 bases left between them. CDR3 residues: CASSSRGGRVDTEAFF. The CDR3 DNA is TGTGCCAGCAGTTCCCGTGGGGGGAGGGTTGACACTGAAGCTTTCTTT.

V is TRBV19 and J is TRBJ1-5; D perhaps matches TRBD1 (6 bases). The CDR3 contains 15 residues. The V gene's germline CDR1 is LNHDA and CDR2 SQIVND (reference sequence). Trimming took off 6 bases at V and 7 bases at J, with 19 bases between the two ends. CDR3 sequence: CASRRNGQIIQPQHF. CDR3 in DNA: TGTGCCAGTAGGAGAAACGGACAGATTATACAGCCCCAGCATTTT.

The chain uses TRBV27 and TRBJ1-2; 8 nucleotides match TRBD1. CDR1 and CDR2 (germline): MNHEY, SMNVEV (reference sequence). The CDR3 spans 14 residues. The V gene end was trimmed by 6 bases and the J gene end by 4 bases; junction bases not matched to a gene: 7. CDR3 DNA sequence: TGTGCCAGCAGCCCGGGACAGGCCTCCTATGGCTACACCTTC. This codes for CASSPGQASYGYTF.

V and J are TRBV7-9 and TRBJ2-1; D is perhaps TRBD2 (6 bases). Trimming removed 5 bases from V and 10 bases from J, with 15 bases in between. This CDR3 is 13 amino acids long. Looked up from germline, CDR1 is SEHNR and CDR2 is FQNEAQ (reference sequence). The CDR3 is CASSRASGGEQFF. CDR3 nucleotides: TGTGCCAGCAGCAGAGCCAGTGGAGGGGAGCAGTTCTTC.

V usage is TRBV3-1 (or the pseudogene TRBV3-2) and J usage is TRBJ1-6; D unclear. Germline V CDR1 and CDR2: LGHDT, YNNKEL (reference sequence). Between the trimmed V and J ends, which lost 4 bases and 11 bases, there was a span of 15 bases. This CDR3 is built from 14 residues. In nucleotides, the CDR3 is TGTGCCAGCAGCCCTACCGGCGCAGGCACACCCCTCCACTTT. Amino acid sequence: CASSPTGAGTPLHF.

This clone was picked up a small number of times. The chain links TRBV29-1 to TRBJ1-2; 10 nucleotides agree with TRBD1. V gave up 1 base and J gave up 3 bases; unmatched junction bases: 2. In germline, CDR1 is SQVTM, CDR2 ANQGSEA. The CDR3 has 14 residues. This CDR3 is CSVEGTGGDYGYTF. In nucleotides, the CDR3 is TGCAGCGTTGAAGGGACAGGGGGGGACTATGGCTACACCTTC.

This clone was observed a single time. This chain joins TRBV20-1 and TRBJ1-2; D is perhaps TRBD1 (6 bases). This CDR3 has 13 amino acids. Trimming left V 3 bases short and J 4 bases short, with 12 bases between. The V gene's germline CDR1 is DFQATT and CDR2 SNEGSKA (reference sequence). CDR3 loop: CSASRGQSYGYTF. CDR3 DNA sequence: TGCAGTGCTAGTCGCGGACAGAGCTATGGCTACACCTTC.

V gene TRBV7-9 combines with J gene TRBJ1-1; unclear D gene. Germline values: CDR1 SEHNR, CDR2 FQNEAQ (reference sequence). The CDR3 covers 15 residues. Between the trimmed V and J ends, which lost 5 bases and 2 bases, there was a span of 15 bases. The CDR3 DNA is TGTGCCAGCAGCCCCCCGAGGAGCTTAAACACTGAAGCTTTCTTT. This sequence encodes CASSPPRSLNTEAFF.